These 28 T cell receptor beta chains came from one sample sequenced in a study of human T cells and chemical hapten exposure. Time point in this sample: pre-sensitization, week 0. Treatment here: therapeutic diphenylcyclopropenone sensitization with weekly scalp DPC. In TCRdb, the RACE reads were re-called with MiXCR into one record per CDR3 protein. The sample includes 95,000 to 150,000 distinct CDR3 sequences, about 13% of them seen just once. Source: whole blood, taken in connection with sensitization to the hapten diphenylcyclopropenone (DPC). The receptors shown here come from a woman aged 18-29 years with alopecia areata. Some clones in this sample may be carry-over from other donors' samples.

The CDR3 is CASSQGIEAFF. In DNA form, the CDR3 reads TGTGCCAGCAGTCAGGGTATTGAAGCTTTCTTT. The V and J genes are TRBV6-2 or TRBV6-3 and TRBJ1-1; tentative D call: TRBD1 (5 bases). Germline V lookup: CDR1 MNHEY, CDR2 SVGEGT. The CDR3 length is 11 residues. The V gene lost 5 bases and the J gene lost 7 bases, with 8 bases spanning the gap.

The genes are TRBV12-3 or TRBV12-4 and TRBJ2-1; D is tentatively TRBD1 or TRBD2 (6 bases each). This CDR3 has 14 residues. Deletions cut 6 bases from V and 5 bases from J, with 14 bases between. CDR3 nucleotides: TGTGCCAGCAGCGGGGGCGGGCCTAACAATGAGCAGTTCTTC. Encoded protein: CASSGGGPNNEQFF.

The V gene is TRBV20-1, the J gene TRBJ2-7; TRBD1 matches 7 bases. The CDR3 spans 13 residues. Germline V gene lookup returns CDR1 DFQATT and CDR2 SNEGSKA (reference sequence). The V segment lost 5 bases and the J segment 2 bases; nucleotides outside the gene matches: 6. The CDR3 nucleotides read TGCAGTGCTCCGGACAGGACCACCTACGAGCAGTACTTC. It is translated as CSAPDRTTYEQYF.

The chain is built from TRBV28 and TRBJ2-1; D gene uncertain. The germline CDR1 and CDR2 sequences are MDHEN and SYDVKM. Trimming shortened V by 6 bases and J by 15 bases, and 15 bases separated the two germline ends. The CDR3 has 11 amino acids. The CDR3: CASSPQYFLFF. The CDR3 DNA is TGTGCCAGCAGCCCCCAATATTTTCTGTTCTTC.

This clonotype was observed a few times. The chain links TRBV29-1 to TRBJ2-2; no clear D. The CDR3 totals 12 residues. The germline gives CDR1 SQVTM, CDR2 ANQGSEA. The V end lost 0 bases, the J end lost 7 bases, and 6 bases lay between the germline ends. This CDR3 is CSVEDGFGELFF. CDR3 nucleotide sequence: TGCAGCGTTGAAGATGGGTTCGGGGAGCTGTTTTTT.

In this sample, this clonotype turned up a few times. This sequence joins TRBV5-5 and TRBJ2-1; unclear D gene. Germline CDR1 SGHKS, CDR2 YYEKEE (reference sequence). The CDR3 contains 11 residues. V was trimmed by 2 bases and J by 8 bases, leaving 5 bases between them. The CDR3, as DNA: TGTGCCAGCAGCTTTGGGGATGAGCAGTTCTTC. Encoded protein: CASSFGDEQFF.

This clonotype was seen only a few times. The V and J genes are TRBV29-1 and TRBJ2-7; weak D call: TRBD1 (5 bases). This CDR3 region has 14 residues. Trimming left V 8 bases short and J 7 bases short, with 24 bases between. Germline CDR1 is SQVTM and CDR2 is ANQGSEA. In DNA form, the CDR3 reads TGCAGCTCACCCCGAAGGGGTAGCTGGAGAGAGCAGTACTTC. Its translation: CSSPRRGSWREQYF.

The table lists this clonotype with a few counts. The V and J genes are TRBV5-1 and TRBJ2-5; D possibly uses TRBD1 or TRBD2 (5 bases each). This CDR3 is 12 amino acids long. CDR1 SGHRS and CDR2 YFSETQ come from the germline V gene. V was cut by 2 bases and J by 5 bases, with 7 bases left in between. The DNA for the CDR3 is TGCGCCAGCAGCTTCAGGGACGAGACCCAGTACTTC. Its protein product is CASSFRDETQYF.

This clonotype was detected a few times. The chain has TRBV18 and TRBJ2-1, with D hard to call. This CDR3 comprises 13 residues. The germline V and J ends were trimmed by 0 bases and 6 bases, with 6 bases remaining between them. Per the germline V gene, CDR1 is KGHSH and CDR2 is LQKENI. As DNA, the CDR3 is TGTGCCAGCTCACCACCTTTGAGCAATGAGCAGTTCTTC. Protein sequence: CASSPPLSNEQFF.

CDR3 nucleotide sequence: TGTGCCAGCACTTTAGAAGGCAACACTGAAGCTTTCTTT. It specifies CASTLEGNTEAFF. The rearrangement joins TRBV6-2 or TRBV6-3 to TRBJ1-1; D gene unclear. The germline V gene encodes CDR1 MNHEY and CDR2 SVGEGT. V shed 7 bases and J shed 2 bases, with 11 bases lying between them. This CDR3 comprises 13 residues.

The rearrangement links TRBV5-1 to TRBJ2-3; possibly TRBD1 for D (5 bases). There are 14 residues in the CDR3. Germline V CDR1 and CDR2: SGHRS, YFSETQ. V was pared by 4 bases and J by 5 bases, with 14 bases between. The CDR3 here is CASSLQGVQDTQYF. CDR3 coding DNA: TGCGCCAGCAGCCTCCAGGGTGTCCAAGATACGCAGTATTTT. Supplemented by reference TRBV5-1 and TRBJ2-3, the full variable domain reads KAGVTQTPRYLIKTRGQQVTLSCSPISGHRSVSWYQQTPGQGLQFLFEYFSETQRNKGNFPGRFSGRQFSNSRSEMNVSTLELGDSALYLCASSLQGVQDTQYFGPGTRLTVL.

This clonotype was counted a few times. The chain combines TRBV20-1 with TRBJ2-5; D is unclear. The CDR3 covers 13 residues. Germline V gene data show CDR1 as DFQATT and CDR2 as SNEGSKA (reference sequence). V gave up 3 bases and J gave up 1 base, with 9 bases separating them. The CDR3 DNA sequence: TGCAGTGCTAGCCCCCAGCCCCAAGAGACCCAGTACTTC. Protein product: CSASPQPQETQYF.

This chain uses TRBV4-3 with TRBJ2-3; no clear D. Germline CDR1 reads LGHNA; CDR2 reads YSLEER. V was pared by 4 bases and J by 6 bases, with 8 bases between. CDR3 length: 12 residues. The CDR3 loop reads CASSLHGDTQYF. CDR3 DNA sequence: TGCGCCAGCAGCCTCCATGGGGATACGCAGTATTTT.

This chain uses TRBV20-1 with TRBJ2-5, with 7 bases identical to TRBD2. Losses at the gene ends were 5 bases for V and 5 bases for J; bases not matched to a gene: 17. This CDR3 is built from 16 residues. CDR1 is DFQATT, CDR2 SNEGSKA, per germline (reference sequence). The CDR3 loop is CSAATQDYTGGETQYF. The CDR3 coding sequence is TGCAGTGCTGCAACCCAGGACTACACCGGGGGGGAGACCCAGTACTTC.

The V gene is TRBV12-3 or TRBV12-4, the J gene TRBJ2-1, with 8 nucleotides matching TRBD2. Trimming cost V 6 bases and J 5 bases; bases outside gene matches: 12. This CDR3 contains 16 residues. As DNA, the CDR3 is TGTGCCAGCAGCCCGATTATGGCGGGGGGCCACAATGAGCAGTTCTTC. Its protein product is CASSPIMAGGHNEQFF.

This clonotype was counted at least ten times. The V gene is TRBV4-3, the J gene TRBJ2-1, with TRBD1 matching over 10 bases. Trimming removed 4 bases from V and 8 bases from J; junction bases left unmatched: 5. This CDR3 has 14 amino acids. Per germline, CDR1 LGHNA and CDR2 YSLEER. The CDR3 DNA is TGCGCCAGCAGCCGGGACAGGGGAGGGGATGAGCAGTTCTTC. Protein sequence: CASSRDRGGDEQFF.

This chain links TRBV18 with TRBJ2-7; D perhaps matches TRBD1 (6 bases). The germline V gene encodes CDR1 KGHSH and CDR2 LQKENI. This CDR3 spans 17 amino acids. V was shortened by 2 bases and J by 4 bases, with 21 bases between the two germline ends. The CDR3 DNA is TGTGCCAGCTCACCAATTTCGGGACACCAATCTACGTACGAGCAGTACTTC. It codes for CASSPISGHQSTYEQYF.

This clonotype was detected ten times or more. The chain has TRBV19 and TRBJ1-2, with D unclear. Germline V gives CDR1 LNHDA, CDR2 SQIVND (reference sequence). With 5 bases removed from V and 1 base from J, the gap between germline ends came to 14 bases. The CDR3 consists of 15 residues. DNA of the CDR3: TGTGCCAGTAGTCCCTGGCCAGCTCTTAACTATGGCTACACCTTC. This gives the protein CASSPWPALNYGYTF.

This clonotype was detected many times. This sequence joins TRBV7-9 and TRBJ1-6; unclear D gene. V shed 3 bases and J shed 4 bases, with 7 bases lying between them. Germline CDR1 and CDR2: SEHNR and FQNEAQ (reference sequence). This CDR3 is built from 14 residues. The CDR3 loop reads CASSLEQYNSPLHF. DNA of the CDR3: TGTGCCAGCAGCTTGGAACAGTATAATTCACCCCTCCACTTT.

The rearrangement joins TRBV6-2 or TRBV6-3 to TRBJ2-7; possibly TRBD1 for D (5 bases). The CDR3 is made up of 14 amino acids. V lost 2 bases to trimming and J lost 4 bases, with 12 bases between them. Germline loops: CDR1 MNHEY, CDR2 SVGEGT. The CDR3 spells CASSYGRVQYEQYF. In DNA, the CDR3 is TGTGCCAGCAGTTACGGCAGGGTTCAGTACGAGCAGTACTTC.

This clonotype was counted many times. The rearrangement joins TRBV27 to TRBJ1-6; possible D gene TRBD1, 5 bases. The CDR3 length is 13 residues. The germline gives CDR1 MNHEY, CDR2 SMNVEV (reference sequence). Trimming left V 0 bases short and J 8 bases short, with 5 bases between. CDR3 in DNA: TGTGCCAGCAGTTTATCCAGGGATTCACCCCTCCACTTT. This translates into CASSLSRDSPLHF.

The CDR3 DNA reads TGTGCCAGCTCACCGGGGATTATGGGCCCAGGTGGGGCCAACGTCCTGACTTTC. Encoded protein: CASSPGIMGPGGANVLTF. The V and J genes are TRBV18 and TRBJ2-6; no firm D call. There are 18 residues in the CDR3. Germline CDR1 is KGHSH and CDR2 is LQKENI. The V end was cut by 3 bases, the J end by 3 bases, with 18 bases between.

This clonotype was counted only a few times. The rearrangement joins TRBV28 to TRBJ1-4, with TRBD1 matching 10 bases. CDR3 size: 15 residues. CDR1 is MDHEN, CDR2 SYDVKM, per germline. J was trimmed by 6 bases and V by 3 bases; bases with no gene match: 4. CDR3 residues: CASSLEDRGHEKLFF. Here the CDR3 DNA reads TGTGCCAGCAGTTTGGAAGACAGGGGGCATGAAAAACTGTTTTTT.

This clonotype was observed a few times. J is TRBJ2-1 and V is TRBV7-2; a weak D match, TRBD1 (6 bases). This CDR3 is 15 amino acids long. Trimming took off 5 bases at V and 7 bases at J, with 18 bases between the two ends. Per germline, CDR1 SGHTA and CDR2 FQGNSA. The CDR3 spells CASSPSKGVFNEQFF. The CDR3 DNA sequence: TGTGCCAGCAGCCCCAGTAAGGGGGTATTTAATGAGCAGTTCTTC.

J is TRBJ2-2 and V is TRBV19; 10 bases agree with TRBD1. The germline V gene encodes CDR1 LNHDA and CDR2 SQIVND (reference sequence). V shed 7 bases, J shed 4 bases, and the junction held 6 bases outside the gene matches. CDR3 length: 15 residues. The CDR3 here is CASTGDRGFTGELFF. Here the CDR3 DNA reads TGTGCCAGTACTGGGGACAGGGGTTTCACCGGGGAGCTGTTTTTT.

V gene TRBV28 combines with J gene TRBJ1-1; tentative D call: TRBD1 (6 bases). CDR1 and CDR2 (germline): MDHEN, SYDVKM. The CDR3 extends over 12 amino acids. V shed 4 bases and J shed 11 bases, with 14 bases lying between them. CDR3 in amino acids: CASSSYRAGAFF. In DNA, the CDR3 is TGTGCCAGCAGTTCGTACAGGGCTGGGGCTTTCTTT. Drawing the rest from reference TRBV28 and TRBJ1-1, the complete variable domain is DVKVTQSSRYLVKRTGEKVFLECVQDMDHENMFWYRQDPGLGLRLIYFSYDVKMKEKGDIPEGYSVSREKKERFSLILESASTNQTSMYLCASSSYRAGAFFGQGTRLTVV.

This clonotype was counted only a few times. The rearrangement joins TRBV11-2 to TRBJ2-3; 9 bases line up with TRBD2. The junction had 4 bases not matched to a gene; V was cut back by 4 bases and J by 2 bases. Germline CDR1 SGHAT, CDR2 FQNNGV. The CDR3 covers 15 residues. CDR3 sequence (DNA): TGTGCCAGCAGCTCCCGGACTAGCGTCACAGATACGCAGTATTTT. Amino acid sequence: CASSSRTSVTDTQYF.

This clonotype was seen a few times. The chain combines TRBV4-2 with TRBJ2-5, with 10 bases aligning to TRBD2. This CDR3 has 15 amino acids. The V gene's germline CDR1 is LGHNA and CDR2 YNFKEQ. The V segment lost 0 bases and the J segment 4 bases; nucleotides outside the gene matches: 2. The CDR3 protein is CASSQDGLAAETQYF. The CDR3 DNA reads as TGTGCCAGCAGCCAAGATGGACTAGCGGCAGAGACCCAGTACTTC.